Included here is one T cell receptor beta chain sequence, with context. The data belong to a study of blood T cell repertoires in COVID-19. Study at large: Sites in the United States, Italy and Spain provided acute and convalescent COVID-19 samples.

From germline, CDR1 is SGHRS and CDR2 YFSETQ. V shed 0 bases and J 6 bases; nucleotides not matched to a gene: 9. The CDR3 covers 15 residues. The authors' processing: Amplification of reference gene primers was used by the study to estimate nucleated cell counts. Data came from immunoSEQ multiplex PCR; TCRdb stores just in-frame clones and leaves some out. The V and J calls and clone size are taken from that table; D and trimming were inferred from the DNA. The table lists around 87,000 clones, 90% of them singletons. The genes are TRBV5-1 and TRBJ2-7, with TRBD2 matching 7 bases. The TCR originated in a human donor with active COVID-19. The donor label of this sample is uncertain. What was sequenced was peripheral blood. The chain's CDR3 is CASSLAGGSTSEQYF. For the CDR3, the DNA is TGCGCCAGCAGCTTGGCGGGAGGCTCAACTTCCGAGCAGTACTTC.